A single sample is the source of the 21 T cell receptor beta chains below, sequenced in a study of CD8 T cells in Susac syndrome. RNA in amounts of roughly 0.45 to 1 ug was reverse transcribed with random hexamers. One entry per CDR3 protein results from TCRdb running MiXCR on the immunoSEQ multiplex PCR reads. The sample yields nearly 200,000 distinct CDR3 sequences, nearly 95% seen once. Specimen: CD4+ T cells from PBMCs. These receptors were taken from a human donor with multiple sclerosis.

J is TRBJ1-2 and V is TRBV12-3 or TRBV12-4; D is uncertain. The germline V and J ends were trimmed by 3 bases and 5 bases, with 13 bases remaining between them. The CDR3 has 14 amino acids. CDR3 coding DNA: TGTGCCAGCAGTTTCCTCGGGATGGATTATGGCTACACCTTC. This gives the protein CASSFLGMDYGYTF.

J is TRBJ2-1 and V is TRBV19, with TRBD2 identical over 14 bases. Germline assignment: CDR1 LNHDA and CDR2 SQIVND (reference sequence). The CDR3 extends over 14 amino acids. The V gene end was trimmed by 6 bases and the J gene end by 8 bases; junction bases not matched to a gene: 3. Here the CDR3 DNA reads TGTGCCAGTAGCGGACTAGCGGGAGGTGATGAGCAGTTCTTC. Translated: CASSGLAGGDEQFF.

The J gene is TRBJ1-2, the V gene TRBV20-1, with D possibly TRBD1 on 6 matching bases. V lost 0 bases and J lost 4, with 15 bases in between. This CDR3 region has 15 residues. Germline-derived CDR1 and CDR2 are DFQATT and SNEGSKA (reference sequence). CDR3 nucleotide sequence: TGCAGTGCTAGAGATGTCGGGGGGCAGATCTATGGCTACACCTTC. It encodes CSARDVGGQIYGYTF.

The genes are TRBV6-6 and TRBJ2-7; the D is unclear. The CDR3 has 12 residues. Between the trimmed V and J ends, which lost 7 bases and 0 bases, there was a span of 7 bases. Germline lookup yields CDR1 MNHNY and CDR2 SVGAGI (reference sequence). Written as DNA, the CDR3 is TGTGCCAGCACTCATTACTCCTACGAGCAGTACTTC. Residues: CASTHYSYEQYF.

The chain has TRBV5-1 and TRBJ2-3, with D possibly matching TRBD1 (6 bases). The CDR3 has 13 residues. CDR1 is SGHRS, CDR2 YFSETQ, per germline. V was cut by 3 bases and J by 2 bases, with 7 bases left in between. In DNA, the CDR3 is TGCGCCAGCAGCTCAGGGGACACAGATACGCAGTATTTT. Amino acid sequence: CASSSGDTDTQYF. Using reference TRBV5-1 and TRBJ2-3 for the parts outside the CDR3, the full variable domain is KAGVTQTPRYLIKTRGQQVTLSCSPISGHRSVSWYQQTPGQGLQFLFEYFSETQRNKGNFPGRFSGRQFSNSRSEMNVSTLELGDSALYLCASSSGDTDTQYFGPGTRLTVL.

This chain joins TRBV7-2 and TRBJ1-3; 7 bases match TRBD1. Germline trimming cut 5 bases from V and 4 bases from J; bases unmatched to any gene: 5. Germline V gene data show CDR1 as SGHTA and CDR2 as FQGNSA. CDR3 size: 14 residues. CDR3 coding DNA: TGTGCCAGCAGCGCAGGGGGTACGGGAAACACCATATATTTT. Its translation: CASSAGGTGNTIYF.

The chain links TRBV30 to TRBJ1-5; a possible D gene is TRBD1 (6 bases). V was clipped by 0 bases and J by 6 bases, with 15 bases between them. This CDR3 has 15 residues. CDR1 and CDR2 (germline): GTSNPN, SVGIG (reference sequence). CDR3 coding DNA: TGTGCCTGGAGTGTGGTGGGGGGCTTGGGTCAGCCCCAGCATTTT. Translating it yields CAWSVVGGLGQPQHF.

The chain joins TRBV5-1 to TRBJ2-7; no clear D. The CDR3 length is 16 residues. Germline CDR1 and CDR2: SGHRS and YFSETQ. Trimming removed 0 bases at V and 0 bases at J, with 13 bases between. The CDR3: CASSLGASHSSYEQYF. For the CDR3, the DNA is TGCGCCAGCAGCTTGGGGGCTTCCCACAGCTCCTACGAGCAGTACTTC.

The chain combines TRBV28 with TRBJ1-5; 7 bases fit TRBD1. The CDR3 has 14 amino acids. Germline assignment: CDR1 MDHEN and CDR2 SYDVKM. Germline trimming cut 5 bases from V and 7 bases from J; bases unmatched to any gene: 8. CDR3 DNA sequence: TGTGCCAGCAGTCTCCGACAGGGATGGCAGCCCCAGCATTTT. Protein product: CASSLRQGWQPQHF.

This chain links TRBV5-4 with TRBJ1-6, with 9 positions matching TRBD1. CDR1 and CDR2 from the germline V gene are SGHNT and YYREEE (reference sequence). The junction had 5 bases not matched to a gene; V was cut back by 4 bases and J by 0 bases. The CDR3 has 17 residues. The CDR3 DNA sequence: TGTGCCAGCAGCCTTGGACAGGGGAGCTCCTATAATTCACCCCTCCACTTT. Residues: CASSLGQGSSYNSPLHF.

V gene TRBV20-1 combines with J gene TRBJ2-7, with a weak D call TRBD1 (5 bases). With 2 bases removed from V and 3 bases from J, the gap between germline ends came to 20 bases. Looked up from germline, CDR1 is DFQATT and CDR2 is SNEGSKA (reference sequence). CDR3 length equals 16 residues. This CDR3 is CSARPPALGPDYEQYF. The CDR3 bases are TGCAGTGCTAGACCACCTGCCCTGGGGCCGGACTACGAGCAGTACTTC.

The chain links TRBV5-4 to TRBJ2-7; TRBD1 or TRBD2 may be the D gene (5 bases each). Trimming left V 3 bases short and J 0 bases short, with 10 bases between. The germline gives CDR1 SGHNT, CDR2 YYREEE (reference sequence). The CDR3 runs to 14 residues. In DNA form, the CDR3 reads TGTGCCAGCAGCTCGTCCGGGACCTCCTACGAGCAGTACTTC. Translation gives CASSSSGTSYEQYF.

The chain is built from TRBV29-1 and TRBJ1-1; TRBD1 might be the D (6 bases). V was cut by 7 bases and J by 0 bases, with 12 bases left in between. CDR3 length: 13 amino acids. The germline CDR1 and CDR2 sequences are SQVTM and ANQGSEA. The CDR3 loop reads CSGRTALNTEAFF. The DNA of the CDR3 is TGCAGCGGCCGGACAGCCCTGAACACTGAAGCTTTCTTT.

The chain recombines TRBV25-1 with TRBJ2-2; 8 nucleotides match TRBD2. CDR1 and CDR2 (germline): MGHDK, SYGVNS. The CDR3 is 15 amino acids. V was pared by 6 bases and J by 1 base, with 4 bases of the junction left unmatched. The CDR3 DNA follows: TGTGCCAGCAGCGCCGGGACTAGGAACACCGGGGAGCTGTTTTTT. Translation: CASSAGTRNTGELFF.

The chain couples TRBV4-1 to TRBJ2-7, with a tentative D call TRBD2 (6 bases). CDR1 is MGHRA and CDR2 is YSYEKL in the germline V gene. V was trimmed by 0 bases and J by 3 bases, leaving 12 bases between them. The CDR3 covers 15 residues. CDR3 in DNA: TGCGCCAGCAGCCAAGAGCGGGAAGAGTTCTACGAGCAGTACTTC. It codes for CASSQEREEFYEQYF.

The chain recombines TRBV10-3 with TRBJ1-2, with TRBD1 as a possible D gene (5 bases). The CDR3 consists of 14 residues. Between the trimmed V and J ends, which lost 5 bases and 0 bases, there was a span of 10 bases. Germline loops: CDR1 ENHRY, CDR2 SYGVKD. The CDR3 region is CAISSTATNYGYTF. CDR3 in DNA: TGTGCCATCAGTTCGACAGCTACTAACTATGGCTACACCTTC.

This clonotype was observed a handful of times. The chain combines TRBV29-1 with TRBJ1-5; D is unresolved. V lost 4 bases to trimming and J lost 0 bases, with 7 bases between them. CDR1 SQVTM and CDR2 ANQGSEA come from the germline V gene. CDR3 length equals 13 residues. The CDR3 loop reads CSVGGASNQPQHF. In DNA form, the CDR3 reads TGCAGCGTTGGCGGAGCTAGCAATCAGCCCCAGCATTTT.

With respect to this clonotype: Its ends do not fully match the called genes, so a read error is possible. The rearrangement joins TRBV18 to TRBJ1-6, with a weak D call TRBD1 (5 bases). CDR1 and CDR2 from the germline V gene are KGHSH and LQKENI. This CDR3 comprises 15 residues. CDR3 in amino acids: CASSPLQGDNSPLHF. In nucleotides, the CDR3 is TGTGCCAGCTCCCCACTCCAAGGGGATAATTCACCCCTCCACTTT. The entire variable domain, with the rest obtained from reference TRBV18 and TRBJ1-6, is as follows: NAGVMQNPRHLVRRRGQEARLRCSPMKGHSHVYWYRQLPEEGLKFMVYLQKENIIDESGMPKERFSAEFPKEGPSILRIQQVVRGDSAAYFCASSPLQGDNSPLHFGNGTRLTVT.

The chain is built from TRBV4-1 and TRBJ1-1; D may be TRBD1 (6 bases). CDR1 is MGHRA, CDR2 YSYEKL, per germline. The CDR3 sequence is 14 residues long. The V end lost 4 bases, the J end lost 7 bases, and 16 bases lay between the germline ends. In DNA form, the CDR3 reads TGCGCCAGCAGCCGGACGACAGGTGGATTTGAAGCTTTCTTT. Amino acids: CASSRTTGGFEAFF.

This chain joins TRBV3-1 and TRBJ2-2; D remains ambiguous. Germline CDR1 reads LGHDT; CDR2 reads YNNKEL (reference sequence). V was trimmed by 4 bases and J by 8 bases, leaving 14 bases between them. This CDR3 contains 14 residues. CDR3 nucleotides: TGTGCCAGCAGCCCCTTCTTATCTGGTGGGGAGCTGTTTTTT. Protein: CASSPFLSGGELFF.

CDR3 in amino acids: CASSNTGPPAGEQFF. DNA of the CDR3: TGCGCCAGCAGCAACACCGGGCCCCCGGCAGGTGAGCAGTTCTTC. The V call is TRBV5-1, the J call TRBJ2-1; D ambiguous. Germline V CDR1 and CDR2: SGHRS, YFSETQ. The CDR3 length is 15 residues. Trimming pared 4 bases from V and 9 bases from J, leaving 20 bases between.